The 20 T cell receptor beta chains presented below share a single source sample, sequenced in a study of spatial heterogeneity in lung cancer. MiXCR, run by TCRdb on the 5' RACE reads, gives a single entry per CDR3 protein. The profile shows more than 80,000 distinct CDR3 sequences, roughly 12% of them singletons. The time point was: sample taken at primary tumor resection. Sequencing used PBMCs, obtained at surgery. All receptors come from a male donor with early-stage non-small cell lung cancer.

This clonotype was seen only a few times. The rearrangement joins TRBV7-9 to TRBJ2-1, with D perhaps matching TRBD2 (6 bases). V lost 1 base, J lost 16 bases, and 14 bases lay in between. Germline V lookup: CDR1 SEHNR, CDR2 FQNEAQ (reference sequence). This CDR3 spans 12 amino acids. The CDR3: CASSLDGGIGFF. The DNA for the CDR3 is TGTGCCAGCAGCTTAGACGGCGGGATAGGATTCTTC.

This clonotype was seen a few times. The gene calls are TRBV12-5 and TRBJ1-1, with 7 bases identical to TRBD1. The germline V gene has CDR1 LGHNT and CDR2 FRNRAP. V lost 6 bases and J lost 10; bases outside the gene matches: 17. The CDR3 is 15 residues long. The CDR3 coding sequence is TGTGCTAGTGGACCCGCCGGGACAGCGGGAGAAGGAGCTTTCTTT. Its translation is CASGPAGTAGEGAFF.

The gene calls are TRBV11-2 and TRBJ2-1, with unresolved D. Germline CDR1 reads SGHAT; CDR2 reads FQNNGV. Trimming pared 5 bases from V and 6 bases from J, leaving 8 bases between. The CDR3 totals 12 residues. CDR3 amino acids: CASSAQRNEQFF. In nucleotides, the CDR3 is TGTGCCAGCAGCGCACAGCGCAATGAGCAGTTCTTC.

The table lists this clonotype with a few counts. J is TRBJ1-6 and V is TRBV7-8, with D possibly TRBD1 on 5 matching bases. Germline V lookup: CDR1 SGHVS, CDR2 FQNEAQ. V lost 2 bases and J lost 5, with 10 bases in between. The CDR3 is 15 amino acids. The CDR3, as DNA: TGTGCCAGCAGCTTAAGAGGGGTCGATAATTCACCCCTCCACTTT. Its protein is CASSLRGVDNSPLHF. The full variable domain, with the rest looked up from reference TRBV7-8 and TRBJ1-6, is GAGVSQSPRYKVAKRGQDVALRCDPISGHVSLFWYQQALGQGPEFLTYFQNEAQLDKSGLPSDRFFAERPEGSVSTLKIQRTQQEDSAVYLCASSLRGVDNSPLHFGNGTRLTVT.

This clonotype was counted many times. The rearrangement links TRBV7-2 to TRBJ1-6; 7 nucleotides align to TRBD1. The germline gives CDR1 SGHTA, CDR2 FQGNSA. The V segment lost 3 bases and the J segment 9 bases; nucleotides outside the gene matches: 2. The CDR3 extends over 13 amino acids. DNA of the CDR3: TGTGCCAGCAGCTTCGACAGGGCTTCACCCCTCCACTTT. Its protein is CASSFDRASPLHF.

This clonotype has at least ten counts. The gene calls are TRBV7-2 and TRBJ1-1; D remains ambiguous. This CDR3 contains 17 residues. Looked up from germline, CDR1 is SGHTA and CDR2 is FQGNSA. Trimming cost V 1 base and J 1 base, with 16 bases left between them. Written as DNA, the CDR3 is TGTGCCAGCAGCTTAGGGCGAGGGAAGATTCCGAACACTGAAGCTTTCTTT. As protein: CASSLGRGKIPNTEAFF.

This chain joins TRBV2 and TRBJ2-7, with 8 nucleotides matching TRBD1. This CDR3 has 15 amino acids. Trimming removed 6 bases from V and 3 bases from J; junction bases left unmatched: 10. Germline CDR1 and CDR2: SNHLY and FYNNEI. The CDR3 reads CASRFPGQVNYEQYF. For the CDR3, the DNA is TGTGCCAGCAGGTTCCCGGGACAGGTGAACTACGAGCAGTACTTC.

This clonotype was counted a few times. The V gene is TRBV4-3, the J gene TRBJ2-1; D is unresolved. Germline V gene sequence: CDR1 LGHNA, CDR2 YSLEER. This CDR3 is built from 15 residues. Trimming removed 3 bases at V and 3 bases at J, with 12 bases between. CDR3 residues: CASSQPGTHYNEQFF. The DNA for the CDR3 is TGCGCCAGCAGCCAGCCCGGAACCCACTACAATGAGCAGTTCTTC.

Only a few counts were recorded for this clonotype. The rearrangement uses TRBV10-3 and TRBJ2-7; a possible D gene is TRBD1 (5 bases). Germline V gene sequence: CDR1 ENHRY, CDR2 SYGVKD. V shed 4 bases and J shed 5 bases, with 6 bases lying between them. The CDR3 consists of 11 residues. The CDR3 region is CAISGRDEQYF. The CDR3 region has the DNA TGTGCCATCAGTGGCAGGGACGAGCAGTACTTC.

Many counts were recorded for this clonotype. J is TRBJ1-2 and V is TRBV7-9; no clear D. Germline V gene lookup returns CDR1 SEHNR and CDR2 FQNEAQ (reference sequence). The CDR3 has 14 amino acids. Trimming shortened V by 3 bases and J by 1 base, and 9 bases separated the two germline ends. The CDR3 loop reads CASSLLTVNYGYTF. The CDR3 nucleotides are TGTGCCAGCAGCTTGTTGACGGTTAACTATGGCTACACCTTC.

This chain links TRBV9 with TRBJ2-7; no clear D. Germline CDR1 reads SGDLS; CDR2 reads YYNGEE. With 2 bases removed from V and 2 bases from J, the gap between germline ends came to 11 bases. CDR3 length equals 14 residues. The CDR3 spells CASSVGLNPYEQYF. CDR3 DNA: TGTGCCAGCAGCGTTGGTCTCAACCCCTACGAGCAGTACTTC.

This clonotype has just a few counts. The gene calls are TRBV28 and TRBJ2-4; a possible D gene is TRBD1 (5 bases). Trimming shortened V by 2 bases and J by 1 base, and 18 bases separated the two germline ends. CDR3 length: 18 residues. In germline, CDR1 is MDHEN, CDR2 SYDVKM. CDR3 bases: TGTGCCAGCAGTTTACCCCGCAGGGCGAGTGGGGCCAAAAACATTCAGTACTTC. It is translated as CASSLPRRASGAKNIQYF. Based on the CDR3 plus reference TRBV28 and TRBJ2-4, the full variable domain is DVKVTQSSRYLVKRTGEKVFLECVQDMDHENMFWYRQDPGLGLRLIYFSYDVKMKEKGDIPEGYSVSREKKERFSLILESASTNQTSMYLCASSLPRRASGAKNIQYFGAGTRLSVL.

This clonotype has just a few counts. CDR3 nucleotide sequence: TGTGCCAGCAGCACCCAGGGGTGGGTCCCCGGGGGCTACACCTTC. Translation: CASSTQGWVPGGYTF. The V call is TRBV7-2, the J call TRBJ1-2, with D perhaps TRBD1 (6 bases). Trimming shortened V by 5 bases and J by 8 bases, and 21 bases separated the two germline ends. Germline V gives CDR1 SGHTA, CDR2 FQGNSA. This CDR3 has 15 amino acids.

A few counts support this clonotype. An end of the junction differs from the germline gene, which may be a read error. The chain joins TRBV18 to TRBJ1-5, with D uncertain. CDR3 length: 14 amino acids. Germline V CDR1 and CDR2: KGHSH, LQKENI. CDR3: CASSPFPRKQPQHF. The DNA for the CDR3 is TGTGCCAGCTCACCCTTTCCACGCAAGCAGCCCCAGCATTTT.

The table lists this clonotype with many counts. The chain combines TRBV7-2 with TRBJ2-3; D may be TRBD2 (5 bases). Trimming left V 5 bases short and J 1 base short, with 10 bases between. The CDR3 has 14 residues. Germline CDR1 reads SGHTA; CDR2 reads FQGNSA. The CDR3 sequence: CASSINSGTDTQYF. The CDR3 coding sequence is TGTGCCAGCAGCATAAATAGCGGCACAGATACGCAGTATTTT.

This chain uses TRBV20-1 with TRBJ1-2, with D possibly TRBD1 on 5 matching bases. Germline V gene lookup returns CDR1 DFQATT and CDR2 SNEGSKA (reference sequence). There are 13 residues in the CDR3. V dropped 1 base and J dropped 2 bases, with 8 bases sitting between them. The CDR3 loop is CSARAAGNYGYTF. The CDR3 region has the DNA TGCAGTGCTAGAGCGGCAGGGAACTATGGCTACACCTTC.

The CDR3 DNA follows: TGTGCCAGCAGCTTCTCCGGGACACCAAGCTCTGGAAACACCATATATTTT. It specifies CASSFSGTPSSGNTIYF. This rearrangement joins TRBV7-2 to TRBJ1-3, with a possible D match to TRBD1 (6 bases). The CDR3 sequence is 17 residues long. The germline V and J ends were trimmed by 3 bases and 0 bases, with 15 bases remaining between them. Germline loops: CDR1 SGHTA, CDR2 FQGNSA.

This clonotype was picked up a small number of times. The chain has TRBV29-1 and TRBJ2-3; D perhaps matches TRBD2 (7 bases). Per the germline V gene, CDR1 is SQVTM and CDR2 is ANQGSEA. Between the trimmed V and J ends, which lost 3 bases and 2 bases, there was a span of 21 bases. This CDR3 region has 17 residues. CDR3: CSVDFGMGGAHTDTQYF. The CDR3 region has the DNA TGCAGCGTTGATTTTGGAATGGGGGGGGCCCACACAGATACGCAGTATTTT.

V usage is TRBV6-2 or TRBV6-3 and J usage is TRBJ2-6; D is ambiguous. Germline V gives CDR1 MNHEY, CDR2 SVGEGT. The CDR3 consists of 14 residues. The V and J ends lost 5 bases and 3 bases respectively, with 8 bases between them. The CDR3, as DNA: TGTGCCAGCAGTGCATTAGGTGGGGCCAACGTCCTGACTTTC. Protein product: CASSALGGANVLTF.

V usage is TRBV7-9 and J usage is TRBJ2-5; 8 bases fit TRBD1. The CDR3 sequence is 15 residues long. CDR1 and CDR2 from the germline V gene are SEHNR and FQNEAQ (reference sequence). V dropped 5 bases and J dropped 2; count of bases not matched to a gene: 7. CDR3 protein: CASSPRDRPQETQYF. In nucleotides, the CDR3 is TGTGCCAGCAGCCCGCGGGACAGGCCACAAGAGACCCAGTACTTC.